Each of the 31 T cell receptor beta chains below was sequenced from the same sample in a study of control samples from healthy donors and cancer patients. Sequencing was performed with immunoSEQ multiplex PCR; in TCRdb, only in-frame clones are kept and a portion is missing. The profile shows tens of thousands of clones, just over 90% of them singletons. The source material was PBMCs. These receptors were obtained from a man aged 25 to 45 with colorectal cancer.

A remark on this clone: The same CDR3 also results from other DNA sequences found in this sample. This sequence joins TRBV27 and TRBJ2-2, with 9 nucleotides matching TRBD2. The ends lost 2 bases at V and 2 bases at J; junction bases unmatched: 12. The CDR3 has 19 residues. The germline CDR1 and CDR2 sequences are MNHEY and SMNVEV (reference sequence). CDR3: CASSLRLAGGQVNTGELFF. The CDR3 DNA sequence: TGTGCCAGCAGTTTACGACTCGCGGGGGGGCAGGTAAACACCGGGGAGCTGTTTTTT.

V usage is TRBV9 and J usage is TRBJ1-1; 7 positions agree with TRBD1. Germline V gene data show CDR1 as SGDLS and CDR2 as YYNGEE. The V and J ends lost 2 bases and 3 bases, in that order; junction bases with no gene match: 1. The CDR3 has 13 amino acids. The CDR3 nucleotides are TGTGCCAGCAGCGTCCAGGGGGACACTGAAGCTTTCTTT. Protein: CASSVQGDTEAFF.

This chain joins TRBV27 and TRBJ1-5, with D unclear. The CDR3 length is 13 residues. Germline V gives CDR1 MNHEY, CDR2 SMNVEV (reference sequence). V was cut by 5 bases and J by 7 bases, with 12 bases left in between. DNA for the CDR3: TGTGCCAGCAGTCCCTCAGGAGGACAGCCCCAGCATTTT. Translation: CASSPSGGQPQHF.

V gene TRBV6-5 combines with J gene TRBJ2-5; D may be TRBD1 or TRBD2 (5 bases each). This CDR3 is built from 13 residues. V lost 8 bases and J 5 bases, leaving 15 bases between the germline ends. From germline, CDR1 is MNHEY and CDR2 SVGAGI. The CDR3 DNA reads TGTGCCAGCCTGCTGGGGGTGGGGGAGACCCAGTACTTC. It yields the protein CASLLGVGETQYF.

The chain uses TRBV3-1 (or the pseudogene TRBV3-2) and TRBJ1-1; D possibly corresponds to TRBD1 (5 bases). The germline V and J ends were trimmed by 4 bases and 4 bases, with 25 bases remaining between them. The CDR3 length is 18 residues. Germline V gene lookup returns CDR1 LGHDT and CDR2 YNNKEL (reference sequence). The CDR3 nucleotides are TGTGCCAGCAGCCGAGGGGACCTTAACTTTGGGGAGAGCACTGAAGCTTTCTTT. This gives the protein CASSRGDLNFGESTEAFF.

The rearrangement links TRBV7-2 to TRBJ2-3; D perhaps matches TRBD2 (6 bases). Trimming removed 5 bases from V and 3 bases from J, with 12 bases in between. Germline assignment: CDR1 SGHTA and CDR2 FQGNSA. The CDR3 runs 14 residues. CDR3 sequence reads: CASSTGLSTDTQYF. As DNA, the CDR3 is TGTGCCAGCAGCACGGGACTCTCAACAGATACGCAGTATTTT.

The chain carries TRBV9 and TRBJ1-4; 8 positions agree with TRBD1. The V gene end was trimmed by 4 bases and the J gene end by 7 bases; junction bases not matched to a gene: 9. Germline assignment: CDR1 SGDLS and CDR2 YYNGEE. The CDR3 loop spans 15 amino acids. Here the CDR3 DNA reads TGTGCCAGCAGCTTCAGGGGGCAGGAGAGTGAAAAACTGTTTTTT. Encoded protein: CASSFRGQESEKLFF.

The chain employs TRBV7-6 and TRBJ2-7, with 7 bases matching TRBD2. Germline V gives CDR1 SGHVS, CDR2 FNYEAQ. This CDR3 is built from 14 residues. V dropped 4 bases and J dropped 6; count of bases not matched to a gene: 9. The CDR3: CASSSRLASLEQYF. The CDR3 DNA reads as TGTGCCAGCAGCTCGCGACTAGCTTCCCTCGAGCAGTACTTC.

The CDR3 region is CASSPGFSPSYEQYV. The CDR3 DNA follows: TGTGCCAGCAGCCCCGGTTTCAGCCCTTCCTACGAGCAGTACGTC. This rearrangement joins TRBV11-2 to TRBJ2-7; D uncertain. The CDR3 extends over 15 amino acids. Germline V lookup: CDR1 SGHAT, CDR2 FQNNGV. The germline V and J ends were trimmed by 5 bases and 1 base, with 15 bases remaining between them.

This chain uses TRBV18 with TRBJ2-1; perhaps TRBD1 as D (6 bases). The CDR3 length is 18 residues. Germline V gene sequence: CDR1 KGHSH, CDR2 LQKENI. The V and J ends lost 0 bases and 6 bases respectively, with 21 bases between them. Here the CDR3 DNA reads TGTGCCAGCTCACCACCGTGGACAGCGACACTTATCTCCAATGAGCAGTTCTTC. Amino acid sequence: CASSPPWTATLISNEQFF.

V and J are TRBV7-2 and TRBJ1-3; a weak D match, TRBD1 (5 bases). The CDR3 is made up of 15 amino acids. V lost 0 bases to trimming and J lost 4 bases, with 10 bases between them. Germline V gives CDR1 SGHTA, CDR2 FQGNSA. The CDR3 DNA sequence: TGTGCCAGCAGCTTAGCGCGCCAGGGAGGAAACACCATATATTTT. It encodes CASSLARQGGNTIYF.

J is TRBJ1-2 and V is TRBV6-6; TRBD1 might be the D (6 bases). With 6 bases removed from V and 0 bases from J, the gap between germline ends came to 8 bases. The germline gives CDR1 MNHNY, CDR2 SVGAGI (reference sequence). There are 13 residues in the CDR3. This chain's CDR3 is CASSYRANYGYTF. The CDR3 bases are TGTGCCAGCAGCTACAGGGCTAACTATGGCTACACCTTC.

For the CDR3, the DNA is TGTGCCAGCAGCTTAGCGCTGGCAGCCAACAATGAGCAGTTCTTC. Protein product: CASSLALAANNEQFF. V gene TRBV7-7 combines with J gene TRBJ2-1; no reliable D call. Germline V lookup: CDR1 SSHAT, CDR2 FNYEAQ (reference sequence). The V end was cut by 0 bases, the J end by 5 bases, with 11 bases between. CDR3 length equals 15 residues.

The chain employs TRBV4-3 and TRBJ1-1; no definite D call. V lost 2 bases to trimming and J lost 1 base, with 8 bases between them. The germline CDR1 and CDR2 sequences are LGHNA and YSLEER. CDR3 length: 14 residues. This CDR3 is CASSQRFRNTEAFF. In nucleotides, the CDR3 is TGCGCCAGCAGCCAACGATTTAGGAACACTGAAGCTTTCTTT.

This chain joins TRBV18 and TRBJ2-3; 7 nucleotides align to TRBD1. This CDR3 has 15 residues. CDR1 KGHSH and CDR2 LQKENI come from the germline V gene. The ends lost 3 bases at V and 2 bases at J; junction bases unmatched: 5. The DNA of the CDR3 is TGTGCCAGCTCACCCCGGGACAGCTTCACAGATACGCAGTATTTT. It yields the protein CASSPRDSFTDTQYF.

The chain recombines TRBV19 with TRBJ1-2, with D possibly matching TRBD1 (5 bases). The CDR3 is 13 residues long. The V and J ends lost 5 bases and 7 bases respectively, with 14 bases between them. Germline V gene lookup returns CDR1 LNHDA and CDR2 SQIVND (reference sequence). The CDR3 region has the DNA TGTGCCAGTAGTTCCCAGGGCGGGAGTGGCTACACCTTC. As protein: CASSSQGGSGYTF. Filled out from reference TRBV19 and TRBJ1-2, the complete variable domain reads DGGITQSPKYLFRKEGQNVTLSCEQNLNHDAMYWYRQDPGQGLRLIYYSQIVNDFQKGDIAEGYSVSREKKESFPLTVTSAQKNPTAFYLCASSSQGGSGYTFGSGTRLTVV.

The J gene is TRBJ2-5, the V gene TRBV29-1, with 9 bases matching TRBD2. V gave up 4 bases and J gave up 1 base; unmatched junction bases: 1. The CDR3 is made up of 13 amino acids. CDR1 SQVTM and CDR2 ANQGSEA come from the germline V gene. The CDR3 reads CSVGGLAQETQYF. The CDR3 DNA sequence: TGCAGCGTTGGGGGACTAGCCCAAGAGACCCAGTACTTC.

This chain links TRBV6-2 or TRBV6-3 with TRBJ1-1, with D tentatively TRBD1 (5 bases). The CDR3 loop spans 17 amino acids. Germline CDR1 MNHEY, CDR2 SVGEGT. V was cut by 4 bases and J by 0 bases, with 18 bases left in between. As DNA, the CDR3 is TGTGCCAGCAGTTGGGGCCATTCGGGACGGTTGAACACTGAAGCTTTCTTT. Protein product: CASSWGHSGRLNTEAFF.

The gene calls are TRBV19 and TRBJ1-3, with D possibly TRBD1 on 5 matching bases. The CDR3 is 15 residues long. Germline V gene data show CDR1 as LNHDA and CDR2 as SQIVND (reference sequence). V dropped 8 bases and J dropped 0 bases, with 14 bases sitting between them. CDR3 sequence (DNA): TGTGCCAGTCAACGGGACCTACGCTCTGGAAACACCATATATTTT. Translation gives CASQRDLRSGNTIYF.

The chain joins TRBV12-2 to TRBJ2-2; TRBD1, the table's D call, was not compared with the DNA. TRBV12-2 is marked as a pseudogene. The CDR3 runs 17 residues. The CDR3 coding sequence is TGTGCAAGTCGCTTAGAGGAATGGGACAGGGGGGCCGGGGAGCTGTTTTTT. It encodes CASRLEEWDRGAGELFF.

The J gene is TRBJ1-2, the V gene TRBV5-6, with D hard to call. The V end was cut by 1 base, the J end by 4 bases, with 11 bases between. Looked up from germline, CDR1 is SGHDT and CDR2 is YYEEEE. The CDR3 extends over 14 amino acids. CDR3 in amino acids: CASSLTPLGYGYTF. For the CDR3, the DNA is TGTGCCAGCAGCTTGACCCCCTTGGGCTATGGCTACACCTTC.

The chain is built from TRBV4-1 and TRBJ1-5; D unclear. CDR3 length equals 15 residues. The V and J ends lost 0 bases and 0 bases respectively, with 6 bases between them. Germline-derived CDR1 and CDR2 are MGHRA and YSYEKL. The CDR3 here is CASSQEGLSNQPQHF. CDR3 in DNA: TGCGCCAGCAGCCAAGAAGGCCTTAGCAATCAGCCCCAGCATTTT.

The genes are TRBV4-3 and TRBJ1-4; 12 bases map to TRBD1. With 3 bases clipped from V and 8 bases from J, the junction kept 4 bases outside the gene matches. The CDR3 has 15 amino acids. Germline CDR1 is LGHNA and CDR2 is YSLEER. The CDR3 sequence is CASSQEGTGGEKLFF. The CDR3 nucleotides read TGCGCCAGCAGCCAGGAGGGGACAGGGGGCGAAAAACTGTTTTTT.

V and J are TRBV14 and TRBJ1-1; D ambiguous. CDR3 length: 16 residues. The germline V and J ends were trimmed by 5 bases and 5 bases, with 21 bases remaining between them. Germline V lookup: CDR1 SGHDN, CDR2 FVKESK. The CDR3 nucleotides read TGTGCCAGCAGCGGACGGTTGAACGTAAAGGAGACTGAAGCTTTCTTT. Translating it yields CASSGRLNVKETEAFF.

The chain combines TRBV6-5 with TRBJ2-3; TRBD2 matches 11 bases. V dropped 7 bases and J dropped 4; count of bases not matched to a gene: 1. CDR1 and CDR2 (germline): MNHEY, SVGAGI. The CDR3 consists of 13 residues. CDR3: CASKLAGADTQYF. DNA for the CDR3: TGTGCCAGCAAACTAGCGGGGGCAGATACGCAGTATTTT.

The gene calls are TRBV6-2 or TRBV6-3 and TRBJ1-1; a weak D match, TRBD1 (6 bases). The CDR3 runs 14 residues. The V end was cut by 0 bases, the J end by 7 bases, with 12 bases between. CDR1 is MNHEY and CDR2 is SVGEGT in the germline V gene. The CDR3 region is CASSYSPRQDEAFF. As DNA, the CDR3 is TGTGCCAGCAGTTACTCTCCGAGACAGGATGAAGCTTTCTTT.

V and J are TRBV5-6 and TRBJ2-7; the match to TRBD1 covers 7 bases. Germline CDR1 reads SGHDT; CDR2 reads YYEEEE. The ends lost 2 bases at V and 5 bases at J; junction bases unmatched: 13. The CDR3 covers 16 residues. The CDR3 DNA follows: TGTGCCAGCAGCTTTCGACAGGTATACAGGGGAGACGAGCAGTACGTC. Its translation is CASSFRQVYRGDEQYV.

This clone was seen only once. The CDR3 loop is CASSPPGGGTGELFF. The DNA for the CDR3 is TGTGCCAGCAGCCCCCCAGGGGGGGGCACCGGGGAGCTGTTTTTT. The V call is TRBV5-4, the J call TRBJ2-2; TRBD1 or TRBD2 may be the D gene (7 bases each). The CDR3 has 15 residues. CDR1 is SGHNT, CDR2 YYREEE, per germline (reference sequence). V lost 4 bases, J lost 4 bases, and 14 bases lay in between. The full variable domain, rest sourced from reference TRBV5-4 and TRBJ2-2, is ETGVTQSPTHLIKTRGQQVTLRCSSQSGHNTVSWYQQALGQGPQFIFQYYREEENGRGNFPPRFSGLQFPNYSSELNVNALELDDSALYLCASSPPGGGTGELFFGEGSRLTVL.

This clone occurred once. This chain joins TRBV3-1 (or the pseudogene TRBV3-2) and TRBJ2-7, with D hard to call. CDR3 length: 13 residues. Germline CDR1 LGHDT, CDR2 YNNKEL (reference sequence). Trimming cost V 3 bases and J 3 bases, with 9 bases left between them. CDR3 in DNA: TGTGCCAGCAGCCAGGGATGGGGCTACGAGCAGTACTTC. This gives the protein CASSQGWGYEQYF.

A few counts support this clone. This chain connects TRBV2 to TRBJ2-1; D may be TRBD1 (5 bases). The CDR3 covers 13 residues. Germline V gene data show CDR1 as SNHLY and CDR2 as FYNNEI. Between the trimmed V and J ends, which lost 2 bases and 7 bases, there was a span of 9 bases. The CDR3 sequence is CASSETRANEQFF. CDR3 sequence (DNA): TGTGCCAGCAGTGAAACCAGGGCGAATGAGCAGTTCTTC.

The chain uses TRBV3-1 (or the pseudogene TRBV3-2) and TRBJ1-3; a weak D match, TRBD1 (5 bases). The CDR3 totals 17 residues. Germline V gene sequence: CDR1 LGHDT, CDR2 YNNKEL (reference sequence). V shed 1 base and J shed 2 bases, with 15 bases lying between them. The CDR3 reads CASSQGGAGGTGNTIYF. In nucleotides, the CDR3 is TGTGCCAGCAGCCAAGGGGGCGCGGGTGGGACTGGAAACACCATATATTTT.